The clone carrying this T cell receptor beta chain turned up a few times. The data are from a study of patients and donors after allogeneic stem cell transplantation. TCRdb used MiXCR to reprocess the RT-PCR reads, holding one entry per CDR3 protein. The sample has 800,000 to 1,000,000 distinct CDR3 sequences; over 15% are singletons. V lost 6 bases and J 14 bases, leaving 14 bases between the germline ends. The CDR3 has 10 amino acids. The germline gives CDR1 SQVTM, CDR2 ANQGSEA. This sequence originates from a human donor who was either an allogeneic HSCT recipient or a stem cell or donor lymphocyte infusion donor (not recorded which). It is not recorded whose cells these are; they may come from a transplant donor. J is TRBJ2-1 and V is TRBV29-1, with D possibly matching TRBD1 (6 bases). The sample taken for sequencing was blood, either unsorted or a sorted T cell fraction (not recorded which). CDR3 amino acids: CSVSLEGEFF. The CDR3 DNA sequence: TGCAGCGTCAGTCTAGAGGGGGAGTTCTTC.